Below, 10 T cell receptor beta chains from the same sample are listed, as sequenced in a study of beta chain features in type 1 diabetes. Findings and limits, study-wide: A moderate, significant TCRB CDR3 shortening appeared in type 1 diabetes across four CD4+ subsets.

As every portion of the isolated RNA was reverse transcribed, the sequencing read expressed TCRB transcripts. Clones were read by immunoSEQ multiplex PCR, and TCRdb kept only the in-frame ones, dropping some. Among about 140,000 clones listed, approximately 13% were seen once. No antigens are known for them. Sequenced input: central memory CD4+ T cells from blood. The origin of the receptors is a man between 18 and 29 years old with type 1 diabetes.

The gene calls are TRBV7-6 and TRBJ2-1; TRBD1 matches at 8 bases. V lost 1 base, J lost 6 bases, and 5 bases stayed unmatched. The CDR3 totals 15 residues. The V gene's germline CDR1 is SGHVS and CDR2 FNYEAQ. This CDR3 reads CASSLEGQGRNEQFF. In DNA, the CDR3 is TGTGCCAGCAGCTTAGAAGGACAGGGCCGCAATGAGCAGTTCTTC.

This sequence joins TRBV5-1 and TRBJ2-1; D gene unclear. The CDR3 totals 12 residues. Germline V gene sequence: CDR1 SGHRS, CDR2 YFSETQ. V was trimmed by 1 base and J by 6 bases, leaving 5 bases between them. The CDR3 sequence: CASSLRANEQFF. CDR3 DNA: TGCGCCAGCAGCTTGCGAGCCAATGAGCAGTTCTTC.

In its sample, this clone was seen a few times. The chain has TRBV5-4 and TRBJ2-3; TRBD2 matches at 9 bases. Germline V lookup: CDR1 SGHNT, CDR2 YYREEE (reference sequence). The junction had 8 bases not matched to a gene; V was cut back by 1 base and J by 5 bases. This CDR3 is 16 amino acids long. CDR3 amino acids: CASSLSAGGRVDTQYF. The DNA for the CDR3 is TGTGCCAGCAGCTTGTCAGCGGGGGGAAGGGTAGATACGCAGTATTTT.

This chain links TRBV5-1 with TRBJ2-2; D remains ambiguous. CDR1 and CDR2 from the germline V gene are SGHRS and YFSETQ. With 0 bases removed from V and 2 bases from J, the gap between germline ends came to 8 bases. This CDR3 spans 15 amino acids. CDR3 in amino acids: CASSLAQVNTGELFF. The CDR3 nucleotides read TGCGCCAGCAGCTTGGCTCAGGTTAACACCGGGGAGCTGTTTTTT.

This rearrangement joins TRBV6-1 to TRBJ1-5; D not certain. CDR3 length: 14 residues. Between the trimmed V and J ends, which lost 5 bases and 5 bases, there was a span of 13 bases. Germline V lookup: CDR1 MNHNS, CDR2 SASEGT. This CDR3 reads CASSSATDHQPQHF. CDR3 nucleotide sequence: TGTGCCAGCAGTTCGGCAACAGATCATCAGCCCCAGCATTTT.

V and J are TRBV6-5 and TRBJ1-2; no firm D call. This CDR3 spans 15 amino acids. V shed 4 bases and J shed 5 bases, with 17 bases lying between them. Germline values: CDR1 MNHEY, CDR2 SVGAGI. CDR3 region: CASSSGRADSYGYTF. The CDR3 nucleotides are TGTGCCAGCAGTTCGGGTCGGGCGGACTCATATGGCTACACCTTC.

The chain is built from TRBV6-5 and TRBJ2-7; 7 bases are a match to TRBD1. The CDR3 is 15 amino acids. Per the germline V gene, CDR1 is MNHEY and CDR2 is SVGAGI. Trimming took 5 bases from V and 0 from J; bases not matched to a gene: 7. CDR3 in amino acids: CASSLDRDPSYEQYF. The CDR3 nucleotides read TGTGCCAGCAGTCTTGACAGGGACCCCTCCTACGAGCAGTACTTC.

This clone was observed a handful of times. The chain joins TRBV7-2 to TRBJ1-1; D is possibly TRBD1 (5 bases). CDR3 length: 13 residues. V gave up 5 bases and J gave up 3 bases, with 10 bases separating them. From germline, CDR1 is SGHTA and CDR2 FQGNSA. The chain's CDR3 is CASSGQGYTEAFF. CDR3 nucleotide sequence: TGTGCCAGCAGCGGTCAGGGTTACACTGAAGCTTTCTTT.

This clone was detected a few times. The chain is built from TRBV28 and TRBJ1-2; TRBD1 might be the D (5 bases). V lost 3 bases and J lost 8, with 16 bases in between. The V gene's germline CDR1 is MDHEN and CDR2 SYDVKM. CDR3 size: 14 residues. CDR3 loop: CASSFGGQGGGYTF. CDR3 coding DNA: TGTGCCAGCAGTTTTGGTGGGCAGGGAGGCGGCTACACCTTC.

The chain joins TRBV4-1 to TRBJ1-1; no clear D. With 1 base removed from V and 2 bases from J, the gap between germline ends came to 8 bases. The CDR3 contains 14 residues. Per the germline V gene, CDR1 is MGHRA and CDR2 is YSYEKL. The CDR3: CASSQAVQNTEAFF. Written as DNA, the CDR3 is TGCGCCAGCAGCCAAGCCGTCCAAAACACTGAAGCTTTCTTT.